Reported below is one T cell receptor beta chain. This table comes from immunoSEQ multiplex PCR, and its TCRdb copy is limited to in-frame clones, with some not included. Of some 340,000 clones listed, 85% are singletons. The data originate from a study of blood T cell repertoires in COVID-19. Study summary: PBMCs, B-cell-depleted T cells, or T cells were the source of the cDNA or gDNA that made up the material.

The J segment lost 0 bases and the V segment lost 2 bases, leaving 7 bases of the junction unmatched. CDR1 and CDR2 from the germline V gene are LNHDA and SQIVND (reference sequence). This CDR3 comprises 17 residues. V and J are TRBV19 and TRBJ2-1, with 7 bases that match TRBD2. Sequenced: peripheral blood. This sequence originates from a woman aged 18-29 years with acute or convalescent COVID-19. The CDR3: CASSIWGGFSSYNEQFF. CDR3 DNA sequence: TGTGCCAGTAGTATATGGGGGGGGTTCAGCTCCTACAATGAGCAGTTCTTC.